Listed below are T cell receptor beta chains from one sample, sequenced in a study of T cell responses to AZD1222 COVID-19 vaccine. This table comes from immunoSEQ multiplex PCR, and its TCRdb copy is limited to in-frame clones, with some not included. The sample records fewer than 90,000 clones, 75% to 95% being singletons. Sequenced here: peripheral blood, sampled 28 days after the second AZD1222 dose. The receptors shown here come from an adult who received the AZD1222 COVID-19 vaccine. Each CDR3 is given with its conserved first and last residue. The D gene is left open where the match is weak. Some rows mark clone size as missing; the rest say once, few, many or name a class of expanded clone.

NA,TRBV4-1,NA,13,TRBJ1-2,CASSQTGIDGYTF,TGCGCCAGCAGCCAAACAGGGATTGATGGCTACACCTTC
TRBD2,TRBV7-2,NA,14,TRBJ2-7,CASILAGLRYEQYF,TGTGCCAGCATCCTAGCGGGCTTACGCTACGAGCAGTACTTC
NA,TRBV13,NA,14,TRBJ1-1,CASSLGLAVTEAFF,TGTGCCAGCAGCTTAGGCCTGGCGGTCACTGAAGCTTTCTTT
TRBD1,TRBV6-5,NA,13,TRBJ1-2,CASSPGQIYGYTF,TGTGCCAGCAGCCCGGGACAGATCTATGGCTACACCTTC
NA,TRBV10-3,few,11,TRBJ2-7,CAISQGYEQYF,TGTGCCATCAGTCAGGGGTACGAGCAGTACTTC
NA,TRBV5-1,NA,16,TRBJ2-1,CASSSKRDNSYNEQFF,TGCGCCAGCAGCTCAAAGCGGGACAACTCCTACAATGAGCAGTTCTTC
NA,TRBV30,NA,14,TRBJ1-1,CAWSVSRGYTEAFF,TGTGCCTGGAGTGTAAGCAGGGGCTACACTGAAGCTTTCTTT
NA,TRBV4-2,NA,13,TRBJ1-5,CASSQERGQPQHF,TGTGCCAGCAGCCAAGAGCGAGGTCAGCCCCAGCATTTT
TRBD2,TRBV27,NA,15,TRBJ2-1,CASGKQAGGVHEQFF,TGTGCCAGCGGCAAACAGGCGGGAGGGGTCCATGAGCAGTTCTTC
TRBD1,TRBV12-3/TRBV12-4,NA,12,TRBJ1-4,CASSGDSEKLFF,TGTGCCAGCAGTGGGGACAGCGAAAAACTGTTTTTT
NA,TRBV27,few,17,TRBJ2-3,CASSPRYMRNSTDTQYF,TGTGCCAGCAGTCCCCGATATATGCGCAATAGCACAGATACGCAGTATTTT
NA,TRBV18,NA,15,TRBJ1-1,CASSPLESMNTEAFF,TGTGCCAGCTCACCACTTGAGTCCATGAACACTGAAGCTTTCTTT
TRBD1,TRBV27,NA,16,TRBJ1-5,CASSPYQGAIGQPQHF,TGTGCCAGCAGTCCCTACCAGGGGGCGATCGGTCAGCCCCAGCATTTT
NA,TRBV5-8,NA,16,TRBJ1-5,CASSSMLGWGNQPQHF,TGTGCCAGCAGCTCGATGCTCGGTTGGGGCAATCAGCCCCAGCATTTT
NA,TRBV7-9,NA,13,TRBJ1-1,CASSFLTPGGAFF,TGTGCCAGCAGCTTCTTGACGCCCGGAGGCGCTTTCTTT
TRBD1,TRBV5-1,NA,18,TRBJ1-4,CASSPPWRLGQGGGKLFF,TGCGCCAGCAGCCCTCCCTGGAGGTTGGGACAGGGGGGAGGAAAACTGTTTTTT
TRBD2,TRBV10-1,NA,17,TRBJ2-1,CASSDWTSGGPRDEQFF,TGCGCCAGCAGTGATTGGACTAGCGGGGGCCCGAGGGATGAGCAGTTCTTC
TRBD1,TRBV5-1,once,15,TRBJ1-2,CASSTGQGAGYGYTF,TGCGCCAGCAGCACTGGACAGGGGGCGGGCTATGGCTACACCTTC
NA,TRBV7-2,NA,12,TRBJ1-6,CASSPSGSPLHF,TGTGCCAGCAGCCCCTCAGGTTCACCCCTCCACTTT
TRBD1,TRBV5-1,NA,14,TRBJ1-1,CASSSGTGRTEAFF,TGCGCCAGCAGCTCAGGGACAGGGAGGACTGAAGCTTTCTTT
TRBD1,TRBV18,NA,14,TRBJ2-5,CASSRQGAEKTQYF,TGTGCCAGCTCTCGGCAGGGGGCCGAGAAGACCCAGTACTTC
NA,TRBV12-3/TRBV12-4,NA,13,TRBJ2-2,CASTRTDTGELFF,TGTGCCAGCACCCGGACAGACACCGGGGAGCTGTTTTTT
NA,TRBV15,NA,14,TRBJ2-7,CATSRGAISYEQYF,TGTGCCACCAGCAGAGGCGCAATTTCTTACGAGCAGTACTTC
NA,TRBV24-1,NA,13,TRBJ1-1,CATSMREGTEAFF,TGTGCCACCAGCATGAGGGAGGGCACTGAAGCTTTCTTT
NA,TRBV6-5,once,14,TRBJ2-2,CACQWGLNTGELFF,TGTGCCTGCCAATGGGGCTTGAACACCGGGGAGCTGTTTTTT
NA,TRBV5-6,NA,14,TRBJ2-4,CASSPRGAKNIQYF,TGTGCCAGCAGCCCCCGGGGAGCCAAAAACATTCAGTACTTC
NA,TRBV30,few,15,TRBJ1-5,CAWSVLGNSNQPQHF,TGTGCCTGGAGTGTGCTGGGGAATAGCAATCAGCCCCAGCATTTT
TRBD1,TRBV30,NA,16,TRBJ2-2,CAWSGEDRGNTGELFF,TGTGCCTGGAGTGGGGAGGACAGGGGGAACACCGGGGAGCTGTTTTTT
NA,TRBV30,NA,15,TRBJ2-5,CAWRRGGGGQETQYF,TGTGCCTGGAGAAGAGGGGGCGGGGGCCAAGAGACCCAGTACTTC
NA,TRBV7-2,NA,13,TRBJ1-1,CASSYDRNTEAFF,TGTGCCAGCAGTTACGACAGGAACACTGAAGCTTTCTTT
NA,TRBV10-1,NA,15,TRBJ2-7,CASSESHGTHYEQYF,TGCGCCAGCAGTGAGTCTCACGGGACACACTACGAGCAGTACTTC
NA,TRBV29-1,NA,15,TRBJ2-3,CSVEEGTLVGDTQYF,TGCAGCGTTGAAGAGGGGACATTGGTCGGAGATACGCAGTATTTT
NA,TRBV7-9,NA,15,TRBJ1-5,CASSLLGGANQPQHF,TGTGCCAGCAGCTTACTCGGTGGGGCCAATCAGCCCCAGCATTTT
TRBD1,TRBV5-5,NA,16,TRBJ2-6,CASSLKGATGANVLTF,TGTGCCAGCAGCTTGAAGGGGGCGACTGGGGCCAACGTCCTGACTTTC
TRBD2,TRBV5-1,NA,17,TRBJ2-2,CASSSSPSGSSAGELFF,TGCGCCAGCAGTTCGAGCCCTAGCGGGAGTTCTGCCGGGGAGCTGTTTTTT
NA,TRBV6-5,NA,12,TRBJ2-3,CASSWKGDTQYF,TGTGCCAGCAGCTGGAAGGGGGATACGCAGTATTTT
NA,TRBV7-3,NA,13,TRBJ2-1,CASSSAPLNEQFF,TGTGCCAGCAGTTCCGCGCCGTTGAATGAGCAGTTCTTC
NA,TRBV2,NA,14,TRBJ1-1,CATLAAPWDTEAFF,TGTGCCACCCTAGCGGCGCCTTGGGACACTGAAGCTTTCTTT
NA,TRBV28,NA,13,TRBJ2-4,CASSLWAKNIQYF,TGTGCCAGCAGCCTCTGGGCCAAAAACATTCAGTACTTC
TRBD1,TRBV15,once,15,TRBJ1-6,CATSRTQGSGSPLHF,TGTGCCACCAGCAGAACACAGGGGTCGGGTTCACCCCTCCACTTT
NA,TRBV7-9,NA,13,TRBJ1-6,CASSLEQDSPLHF,TGTGCCAGCAGCTTAGAACAGGATTCACCCCTCCACTTT
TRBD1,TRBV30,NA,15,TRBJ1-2,CAWSTSTGTVYGYTF,TGTGCCTGGAGCACCTCAACCGGGACAGTTTATGGCTACACCTTC
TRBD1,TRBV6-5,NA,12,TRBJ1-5,CASSLQGQPQHF,TGTGCCAGCAGTTTACAGGGGCAGCCCCAGCATTTT
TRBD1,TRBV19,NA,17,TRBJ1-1,CASSSGGHSPMNTEAFF,TGTGCCAGTAGCTCAGGGGGGCACAGCCCCATGAACACTGAAGCTTTCTTT
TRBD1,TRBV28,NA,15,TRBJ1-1,CASSFRRGPNTEAFF,TGTGCCAGCAGTTTTAGGAGGGGGCCTAACACTGAAGCTTTCTTT
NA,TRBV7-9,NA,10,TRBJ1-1,CASSSGPAFF,TGTGCCAGCAGCTCAGGCCCTGCTTTCTTT
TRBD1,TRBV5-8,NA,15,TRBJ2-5,CASNFRDRGSETQYF,TGTGCCAGCAACTTCCGGGACAGGGGGTCAGAGACCCAGTACTTC
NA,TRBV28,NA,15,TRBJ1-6,CASSLPGWNNSPLHF,TGTGCCAGCAGTTTACCCGGATGGAATAATTCACCCCTCCACTTT
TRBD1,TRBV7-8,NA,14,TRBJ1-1,CASSFTGGDTEAFF,TGTGCCAGCAGCTTTACAGGGGGTGACACTGAAGCTTTCTTT
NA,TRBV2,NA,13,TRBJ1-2,CASSEGLYYGYTF,TGTGCCAGCAGTGAGGGCTTATATTATGGCTACACCTTC
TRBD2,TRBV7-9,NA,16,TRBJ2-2,CASSSGSTSGTGELFF,TGTGCCAGCAGCTCTGGGTCGACTAGCGGGACCGGGGAGCTGTTTTTT
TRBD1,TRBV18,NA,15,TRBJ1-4,CASSPGQGATEKLFF,TGTGCCAGCTCACCGGGACAGGGGGCAACTGAAAAACTGTTTTTT
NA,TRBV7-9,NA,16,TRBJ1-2,CASSSLDIEANYGYTF,TGTGCCAGCAGCTCCTTGGACATTGAAGCTAACTATGGCTACACCTTC
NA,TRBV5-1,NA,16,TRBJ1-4,CASSPGFRGINEKLFF,TGCGCCAGCAGCCCGGGCTTTAGGGGCATTAATGAAAAACTGTTTTTT
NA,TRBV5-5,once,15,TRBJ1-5,CASSQARMGQGPQHF,TGTGCCAGCAGCCAGGCGCGGATGGGCCAGGGGCCCCAGCATTTT
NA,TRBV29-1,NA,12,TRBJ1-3,CSAMTGGNTIYF,TGCAGCGCTATGACAGGTGGAAACACCATATATTTT
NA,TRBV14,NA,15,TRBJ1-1,CASSPLGTTNTEAFF,TGTGCCAGCAGCCCACTCGGGACAACGAACACTGAAGCTTTCTTT
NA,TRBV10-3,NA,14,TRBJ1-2,CAISDGREVVGYTF,TGTGCCATCAGTGATGGTCGGGAGGTCGTTGGCTACACCTTC
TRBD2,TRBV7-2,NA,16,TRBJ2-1,CASSLAVAGGYNEQFF,TGTGCCAGCAGCTTAGCTGTAGCGGGAGGGTACAATGAGCAGTTCTTC
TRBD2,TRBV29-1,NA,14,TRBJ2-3,CRAGGGRGTDTQYF,TGCAGGGCCGGCGGGGGTCGCGGCACAGATACGCAGTATTTT